This T cell receptor beta chain was captured by sequencing in a study of shared clonotypes between healthy human individuals. Findings and caveats of the study: Across subsets, estimated richness was generally greater for naive than for memory populations.

The split of CD4+ cells yielded CD45RA+ naive and CD45RA-negative memory subsets. Data came from immunoSEQ multiplex PCR; TCRdb stores just in-frame clones and leaves some out. The sample yields 980,000 or so clones, 76% seen once. Trimming stripped 2 bases from V and 8 bases from J, with 6 bases between. The CDR3 is 11 amino acids. CDR1 is MDHEN, CDR2 SYDVKM, per germline. This clone was seen more than once but under ten times. The antigen remains unidentified. This chain connects TRBV28 to TRBJ1-2; no reliable D call. Sequenced sample: memory CD4+ T cells sorted from blood. Regarding subset: CD45RA-negative fraction. This TCR was sampled from a man aged 18 to 30 in good health. The CDR3 DNA reads as TGTGCCAGCAGTTTAAGGGCCGGCTACACCTTC. Translation: CASSLRAGYTF.